This is a list of T cell receptor beta chains from one sample in a study of blood T cell repertoires in COVID-19. The data were produced by immunoSEQ multiplex PCR, yet TCRdb's version contains in-frame clones alone and is incomplete. The table lists about 180,000 clones, 75% to 90% of them singletons. Input material: peripheral blood. Receptor source: a woman in her 40s with COVID-19, enrolled during active disease. Each CDR3 is given with its conserved first and last residue. The order of the fields is clone size, V gene, D gene, J gene, CDR3 protein, CDR3 DNA. A D gene is named only where the DNA matches it firmly. Size tells how often a clone was seen (once, few, many) or the class of an expanded clone, and some rows leave it out.

clone size: NA; V gene: TRBV29-1; D gene: TRBD2; J gene: TRBJ2-3; CDR3 protein: CSVELAGDTQYF; CDR3 DNA: TGCAGCGTTGAACTAGCGGGAGATACGCAGTATTTT
clone size: NA; V gene: TRBV19; D gene: TRBD2; J gene: TRBJ2-2; CDR3 protein: CATPAKAPTTSGANTGELFF; CDR3 DNA: TGTGCCACCCCGGCCAAGGCCCCGACGACTAGCGGGGCGAACACCGGGGAGCTGTTTTTT
clone size: NA; V gene: TRBV6-5; D gene: TRBD2; J gene: TRBJ2-1; CDR3 protein: CASSQREWAEQFF; CDR3 DNA: TGTGCCAGCAGTCAGCGGGAGTGGGCTGAGCAGTTCTTC
clone size: NA; V gene: TRBV11-2; D gene: NA; J gene: TRBJ1-2; CDR3 protein: CASSPRQEWNYGYTF; CDR3 DNA: TGTGCCAGCAGCCCTCGACAGGAATGGAACTATGGCTACACCTTC
clone size: NA; V gene: TRBV21-1; D gene: NA; J gene: TRBJ2-1; CDR3 protein: CASSEARAKTYNEQFF; CDR3 DNA: TGTGCCAGCAGCGAAGCACGAGCTAAAACTTACAATGAGCAGTTCTTC
clone size: NA; V gene: TRBV2; D gene: TRBD1; J gene: TRBJ2-5; CDR3 protein: CASARDRGVKLETQYF; CDR3 DNA: TGTGCCAGCGCCCGGGACAGGGGCGTGAAATTGGAGACCCAGTACTTC
clone size: NA; V gene: TRBV7-9; D gene: NA; J gene: TRBJ1-2; CDR3 protein: CASSLDTNYGYTF; CDR3 DNA: TGTGCCAGCAGCTTAGACACCAACTATGGCTACACCTTC
clone size: NA; V gene: TRBV5-6; D gene: TRBD1; J gene: TRBJ1-2; CDR3 protein: CASSLTGTGLGNYGYTF; CDR3 DNA: TGTGCCAGCAGCTTAACCGGGACAGGGCTGGGAAACTATGGCTACACCTTC
clone size: NA; V gene: TRBV19; D gene: NA; J gene: TRBJ1-2; CDR3 protein: CASSLPEVIRSGYTF; CDR3 DNA: TGTGCCAGTAGTCTCCCGGAGGTGATCAGGAGTGGCTACACCTTC
clone size: NA; V gene: TRBV11-2; D gene: NA; J gene: TRBJ2-7; CDR3 protein: CASREGTYEQYF; CDR3 DNA: TGTGCCAGCAGGGAGGGAACCTACGAGCAGTACTTC
clone size: NA; V gene: TRBV11-2; D gene: NA; J gene: TRBJ2-7; CDR3 protein: CASSLGRGHYEQYF; CDR3 DNA: TGTGCCAGCAGCTTAGGCAGGGGTCACTACGAGCAGTACTTC
clone size: NA; V gene: TRBV5-1; D gene: TRBD2; J gene: TRBJ2-3; CDR3 protein: CASSATSGYTDTQYF; CDR3 DNA: TGCGCCAGCAGCGCTACTAGCGGTTACACAGATACGCAGTATTTT
clone size: NA; V gene: TRBV6-5; D gene: TRBD1; J gene: TRBJ2-7; CDR3 protein: CASMRDRGSYEQYF; CDR3 DNA: TGTGCCAGCATGAGGGACAGGGGGTCCTACGAGCAGTACTTC
clone size: NA; V gene: TRBV4-2; D gene: NA; J gene: TRBJ1-4; CDR3 protein: CASSQEAATNEKLFF; CDR3 DNA: TGTGCCAGCAGCCAAGAGGCTGCAACTAATGAAAAACTGTTTTTT
clone size: NA; V gene: TRBV6-4; D gene: TRBD1; J gene: TRBJ1-6; CDR3 protein: CASSEGTDNSPLHF; CDR3 DNA: TGTGCCAGCAGTGAAGGGACAGATAATTCACCCCTCCACTTT
clone size: NA; V gene: TRBV2; D gene: NA; J gene: TRBJ2-5; CDR3 protein: CASRSQETQYF; CDR3 DNA: TGTGCCAGCAGATCACAAGAGACCCAGTACTTC
clone size: NA; V gene: TRBV5-5; D gene: TRBD2; J gene: TRBJ2-7; CDR3 protein: CASSPTSGRTSYEQYF; CDR3 DNA: TGTGCCAGCAGCCCAACTAGCGGGAGGACGTCCTACGAGCAGTACTTC
clone size: NA; V gene: TRBV6-5; D gene: TRBD1; J gene: TRBJ1-4; CDR3 protein: CASSYSGDRGGKLFF; CDR3 DNA: TGTGCCAGCAGTTACTCGGGGGACAGGGGAGGAAAACTGTTTTTT
clone size: NA; V gene: TRBV4-1; D gene: TRBD2; J gene: TRBJ2-5; CDR3 protein: CASLRGVRETQYF; CDR3 DNA: TGCGCCAGCCTTCGGGGGGTGAGGGAGACCCAGTACTTC
clone size: NA; V gene: TRBV6-1; D gene: NA; J gene: TRBJ1-6; CDR3 protein: CASSEMAGYNSPLHF; CDR3 DNA: TGTGCCAGCAGTGAAATGGCAGGCTATAATTCACCCCTCCACTTT
clone size: NA; V gene: TRBV9; D gene: NA; J gene: TRBJ2-2; CDR3 protein: CASSGRGTGELFF; CDR3 DNA: TGTGCCAGCAGCGGACGAGGGACCGGGGAGCTGTTTTTT
clone size: NA; V gene: TRBV5-1; D gene: TRBD1; J gene: TRBJ2-1; CDR3 protein: CASSEAGTGFGNEQFF; CDR3 DNA: TGCGCCAGCAGCGAGGCCGGGACAGGGTTCGGCAATGAGCAGTTCTTC
clone size: NA; V gene: TRBV28; D gene: NA; J gene: TRBJ1-3; CDR3 protein: CASSWPSSGNTIYF; CDR3 DNA: TGTGCCAGCAGTTGGCCCAGTTCTGGAAACACCATATATTTT
clone size: few; V gene: TRBV5-1; D gene: NA; J gene: TRBJ2-5; CDR3 protein: CASSLRASAQETQYF; CDR3 DNA: TGCGCCAGCAGCTTAAGGGCTAGCGCTCAAGAGACCCAGTACTTC
clone size: NA; V gene: TRBV3-1/TRBV3-2; D gene: NA; J gene: TRBJ2-3; CDR3 protein: CASSQDAPWAGASSTDTQYF; CDR3 DNA: TGTGCCAGCAGCCAAGATGCCCCCTGGGCGGGGGCCTCTAGCACAGATACGCAGTATTTT
clone size: NA; V gene: TRBV5-1; D gene: NA; J gene: TRBJ2-4; CDR3 protein: CASSFRELTKNIQYF; CDR3 DNA: TGCGCCAGCAGCTTTCGGGAGCTCACCAAAAACATTCAGTACTTC
clone size: NA; V gene: TRBV25-1; D gene: TRBD1; J gene: TRBJ2-7; CDR3 protein: CASSRDRVRGEQYF; CDR3 DNA: TGTGCCAGCAGCAGGGACAGGGTAAGGGGGGAGCAGTACTTC
clone size: NA; V gene: TRBV6-6; D gene: NA; J gene: TRBJ1-4; CDR3 protein: CASSYDRGQLFF; CDR3 DNA: TGTGCCAGCAGTTACGATCGGGGTCAACTGTTTTTT
clone size: NA; V gene: TRBV19; D gene: TRBD1; J gene: TRBJ2-3; CDR3 protein: CASSKDRGGTQYF; CDR3 DNA: TGTGCCAGTAGTAAGGACAGGGGAGGTACGCAGTATTTT
clone size: NA; V gene: TRBV19; D gene: NA; J gene: TRBJ1-2; CDR3 protein: CASTRGDYGYTF; CDR3 DNA: TGTGCCAGTACCCGGGGGGACTATGGCTACACCTTC
clone size: NA; V gene: TRBV9; D gene: NA; J gene: TRBJ1-5; CDR3 protein: CASSVDQGSNQPQHF; CDR3 DNA: TGTGCCAGCAGCGTAGACCAGGGAAGCAATCAGCCCCAGCATTTT
clone size: NA; V gene: TRBV19; D gene: NA; J gene: TRBJ1-4; CDR3 protein: CASSILAGSNEKLFF; CDR3 DNA: TGTGCCAGTAGTATCCTCGCAGGGTCTAATGAAAAACTGTTTTTT
clone size: once; V gene: TRBV5-4; D gene: NA; J gene: TRBJ1-1; CDR3 protein: CASSLAGAVEAFF; CDR3 DNA: TGTGCCAGCAGCTTGGCAGGGGCTGTTGAAGCTTTCTTT
clone size: NA; V gene: TRBV12-3/TRBV12-4; D gene: NA; J gene: TRBJ1-2; CDR3 protein: CASSYEGGYGYTF; CDR3 DNA: TGTGCCAGCAGTTACGAGGGCGGCTATGGCTACACCTTC
clone size: NA; V gene: TRBV2; D gene: TRBD1; J gene: TRBJ1-4; CDR3 protein: CAGGGQVATNEKLFF; CDR3 DNA: TGTGCCGGGGGGGGACAGGTTGCAACTAATGAAAAACTGTTTTTT
clone size: NA; V gene: TRBV7-2; D gene: NA; J gene: TRBJ1-1; CDR3 protein: CASSPFSGAEAFF; CDR3 DNA: TGTGCCAGCAGTCCCTTTTCGGGGGCTGAAGCTTTCTTT
clone size: NA; V gene: TRBV7-9; D gene: NA; J gene: TRBJ2-1; CDR3 protein: CASSLGGPYNEQFF; CDR3 DNA: TGTGCCAGCAGCTTAGGGGGCCCCTACAATGAGCAGTTCTTC
clone size: NA; V gene: TRBV3-1/TRBV3-2; D gene: TRBD2; J gene: TRBJ2-1; CDR3 protein: CASRRSGTSYEQFF; CDR3 DNA: TGTGCCAGCAGGCGTTCCGGGACTAGTTATGAGCAGTTCTTC
clone size: few; V gene: TRBV5-5; D gene: NA; J gene: TRBJ1-1; CDR3 protein: CASSLYTGVNTEAFF; CDR3 DNA: TGTGCCAGCAGCTTGTACACGGGTGTGAACACTGAAGCTTTCTTT
clone size: NA; V gene: TRBV7-9; D gene: TRBD1; J gene: TRBJ1-5; CDR3 protein: CASSPLTGPSNQPQHF; CDR3 DNA: TGTGCCAGCAGCCCCCTGACAGGGCCTAGCAATCAGCCCCAGCATTTT
clone size: NA; V gene: TRBV29-1; D gene: NA; J gene: TRBJ1-5; CDR3 protein: CSVGGANQPQHF; CDR3 DNA: TGCAGCGTTGGCGGGGCCAATCAGCCCCAGCATTTT
clone size: NA; V gene: TRBV27; D gene: NA; J gene: TRBJ1-1; CDR3 protein: CASSPNQGTEAFF; CDR3 DNA: TGTGCCAGCAGTCCCAATCAGGGCACTGAAGCTTTCTTT
clone size: NA; V gene: TRBV7-2; D gene: NA; J gene: TRBJ2-3; CDR3 protein: CASSSTNIRGTQYF; CDR3 DNA: TGTGCCAGCAGCTCTACTAATATCCGCGGTACGCAGTATTTT
clone size: once; V gene: TRBV6-4; D gene: TRBD2; J gene: TRBJ2-1; CDR3 protein: CASSDSPSGAVNEQFF; CDR3 DNA: TGTGCCAGCAGTGACTCGCCTAGCGGGGCTGTCAATGAGCAGTTCTTC
clone size: NA; V gene: TRBV6-4; D gene: TRBD2; J gene: TRBJ2-1; CDR3 protein: CASSDSNSGSNEQFF; CDR3 DNA: TGTGCCAGCAGTGACTCTAATAGCGGGAGCAATGAGCAGTTCTTC
clone size: NA; V gene: TRBV6-5; D gene: NA; J gene: TRBJ1-2; CDR3 protein: CASSSTSRHSYTF; CDR3 DNA: TGTGCCAGCAGTTCGACGTCGAGGCACTCCTACACCTTC
clone size: NA; V gene: TRBV28; D gene: NA; J gene: TRBJ2-7; CDR3 protein: CASSLRGRRSYEQYF; CDR3 DNA: TGTGCCAGCAGTTTAAGGGGTAGGCGTTCCTACGAGCAGTACTTC
clone size: NA; V gene: TRBV19; D gene: NA; J gene: TRBJ2-7; CDR3 protein: CASGDRGSGYEQYF; CDR3 DNA: TGTGCCAGTGGTGATCGGGGGTCCGGTTACGAGCAGTACTTC
clone size: once; V gene: TRBV2; D gene: NA; J gene: TRBJ1-5; CDR3 protein: CASNRRNSNQPQHF; CDR3 DNA: TGTGCCAGCAACCGGCGGAATAGCAATCAGCCCCAGCATTTT
clone size: NA; V gene: TRBV6-1; D gene: TRBD2; J gene: TRBJ2-3; CDR3 protein: CASSVQTSGGRADTQYF; CDR3 DNA: TGTGCCAGCAGTGTTCAGACTAGCGGGGGACGGGCAGATACGCAGTATTTT
clone size: NA; V gene: TRBV7-3; D gene: TRBD1; J gene: TRBJ1-2; CDR3 protein: CASSLTRGESTF; CDR3 DNA: TGTGCCAGCAGCTTAACCAGGGGGGAGAGCACCTTC
clone size: once; V gene: TRBV5-6; D gene: TRBD1; J gene: TRBJ2-5; CDR3 protein: CASSFPTGVETQYF; CDR3 DNA: TGTGCCAGCAGCTTCCCGACAGGGGTTGAGACCCAGTACTTC
clone size: NA; V gene: TRBV3-1/TRBV3-2; D gene: TRBD2; J gene: TRBJ2-1; CDR3 protein: CASSSVGRAGNEQFF; CDR3 DNA: TGTGCCAGCAGCTCTGTCGGGAGGGCCGGAAATGAGCAGTTCTTC
clone size: once; V gene: TRBV24-1; D gene: TRBD1; J gene: TRBJ2-3; CDR3 protein: CATGGTGPSLTQYF; CDR3 DNA: TGTGCCACCGGAGGGACAGGGCCTAGCCTTACGCAGTATTTT
clone size: NA; V gene: TRBV12-3/TRBV12-4; D gene: NA; J gene: TRBJ1-1; CDR3 protein: CASSRGSEAFF; CDR3 DNA: TGTGCCAGCAGCAGGGGATCTGAAGCTTTCTTT